This section outlines one T cell receptor beta chain sequence together with its context. Its antigen is undetermined. Expressed TCRB transcripts were sequenced, since all the RNA that had been isolated was reverse transcribed. Data came from immunoSEQ multiplex PCR; TCRdb stores just in-frame clones and leaves some out. The sample has 150,000 to 200,000 clones, approximately 8.8% seen once; the top ten hold under 0.85%. This specimen belongs to a study of beta chain features in type 1 diabetes. Findings of the study overall: The naive, central memory and Treg TCRB repertoires showed an apparent similarity that was greater among patients than among healthy donors. Possible PCR preference for shorter templates applied equally to patients and controls. Using cDNA template may skew counts toward highly expressing activated cells. Across all four CD4+ subsets, people with type 1 diabetes showed modestly shorter TCRB CDR3s. There were fewer insertions and more deletions at the VDJ junctions of type 1 diabetes patients.

V gave up 6 bases and J gave up 0 bases, with 8 bases separating them. Per germline, CDR1 MNHEY and CDR2 SVGAGI. The CDR3 has 13 residues. The TCR was taken from a woman under 40 with type 1 diabetes. The chain uses TRBV6-5 and TRBJ1-2; tentatively, D is TRBD1 (5 bases). Sequencing used central memory CD4+ T cells from blood. CDR3 in amino acids: CASRDRPNYGYTF. The CDR3 DNA reads as TGTGCCAGCAGAGACAGACCTAACTATGGCTACACCTTC.